This T cell receptor beta chain came from a study of shared clonotypes between healthy human individuals. Clones were sequenced by immunoSEQ multiplex PCR, and TCRdb holds only the in-frame ones, with some missing. The top ten clones hold approximately 0.39% of a sample with over 2 million clones, 85% to 95% of them seen once. Donors comprised healthy HIV-negative adults lacking recent acute infections or vaccinations. Germline lookup yields CDR1 MDHEN and CDR2 SYDVKM. V lost 4 bases, J lost 4 bases, and 10 bases stayed unmatched. This CDR3 has 16 amino acids. The V call is TRBV28, the J call TRBJ2-7, with 10 bases fitting TRBD2. The source is a young man in good health. Some clones in this sample may be carry-over from other donors' samples. The sequencing sample was made of naive CD4+ T cells from PBMCs. Subset: CD45RA+ positively selected. The CDR3 spells CASSSPGTSVGYEQYF. In nucleotides, the CDR3 is TGTGCCAGCAGTTCACCCGGGACTAGCGTTGGGTACGAGCAGTACTTC.